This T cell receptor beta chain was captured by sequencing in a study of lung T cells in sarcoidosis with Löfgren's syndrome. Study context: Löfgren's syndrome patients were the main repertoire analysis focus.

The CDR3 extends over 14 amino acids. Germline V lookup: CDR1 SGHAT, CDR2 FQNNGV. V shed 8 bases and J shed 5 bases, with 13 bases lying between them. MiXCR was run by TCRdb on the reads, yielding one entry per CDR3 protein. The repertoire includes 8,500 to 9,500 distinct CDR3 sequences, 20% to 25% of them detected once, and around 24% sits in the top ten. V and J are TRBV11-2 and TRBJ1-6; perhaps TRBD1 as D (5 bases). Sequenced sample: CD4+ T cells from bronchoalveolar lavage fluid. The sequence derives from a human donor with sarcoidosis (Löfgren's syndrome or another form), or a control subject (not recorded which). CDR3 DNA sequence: TGTGCCAGCGGCACGACGGACAATAATTCACCCCTCCACTTT. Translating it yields CASGTTDNNSPLHF.